This T cell receptor beta chain was identified in a study of cytomegalovirus exposure and HLA in healthy donors. Looked up from germline, CDR1 is MNHEY and CDR2 is SVGAGI. Trimming removed 7 bases at V and 0 bases at J, with 13 bases between. This CDR3 region has 15 residues. The PCR made use of 60 Vbeta and 13 Jbeta primers. Assay: immunoSEQ multiplex PCR; the TCRdb copy retains only in-frame clones and omits some. This sample carries approximately 160,000 clones, 60% to 85% of them seen once, and the ten largest clones take roughly 0.82%. This chain links TRBV6-5 with TRBJ1-3; D gene ambiguous. Sequences were obtained from PBMCs. This TCR was recovered from a female donor in good health and CMV-seronegative. The CDR3, as DNA: TGTGCCAGCACCCACGGCGGTAGCTCTGGAAACACCATATATTTT. Encoded protein: CASTHGGSSGNTIYF.